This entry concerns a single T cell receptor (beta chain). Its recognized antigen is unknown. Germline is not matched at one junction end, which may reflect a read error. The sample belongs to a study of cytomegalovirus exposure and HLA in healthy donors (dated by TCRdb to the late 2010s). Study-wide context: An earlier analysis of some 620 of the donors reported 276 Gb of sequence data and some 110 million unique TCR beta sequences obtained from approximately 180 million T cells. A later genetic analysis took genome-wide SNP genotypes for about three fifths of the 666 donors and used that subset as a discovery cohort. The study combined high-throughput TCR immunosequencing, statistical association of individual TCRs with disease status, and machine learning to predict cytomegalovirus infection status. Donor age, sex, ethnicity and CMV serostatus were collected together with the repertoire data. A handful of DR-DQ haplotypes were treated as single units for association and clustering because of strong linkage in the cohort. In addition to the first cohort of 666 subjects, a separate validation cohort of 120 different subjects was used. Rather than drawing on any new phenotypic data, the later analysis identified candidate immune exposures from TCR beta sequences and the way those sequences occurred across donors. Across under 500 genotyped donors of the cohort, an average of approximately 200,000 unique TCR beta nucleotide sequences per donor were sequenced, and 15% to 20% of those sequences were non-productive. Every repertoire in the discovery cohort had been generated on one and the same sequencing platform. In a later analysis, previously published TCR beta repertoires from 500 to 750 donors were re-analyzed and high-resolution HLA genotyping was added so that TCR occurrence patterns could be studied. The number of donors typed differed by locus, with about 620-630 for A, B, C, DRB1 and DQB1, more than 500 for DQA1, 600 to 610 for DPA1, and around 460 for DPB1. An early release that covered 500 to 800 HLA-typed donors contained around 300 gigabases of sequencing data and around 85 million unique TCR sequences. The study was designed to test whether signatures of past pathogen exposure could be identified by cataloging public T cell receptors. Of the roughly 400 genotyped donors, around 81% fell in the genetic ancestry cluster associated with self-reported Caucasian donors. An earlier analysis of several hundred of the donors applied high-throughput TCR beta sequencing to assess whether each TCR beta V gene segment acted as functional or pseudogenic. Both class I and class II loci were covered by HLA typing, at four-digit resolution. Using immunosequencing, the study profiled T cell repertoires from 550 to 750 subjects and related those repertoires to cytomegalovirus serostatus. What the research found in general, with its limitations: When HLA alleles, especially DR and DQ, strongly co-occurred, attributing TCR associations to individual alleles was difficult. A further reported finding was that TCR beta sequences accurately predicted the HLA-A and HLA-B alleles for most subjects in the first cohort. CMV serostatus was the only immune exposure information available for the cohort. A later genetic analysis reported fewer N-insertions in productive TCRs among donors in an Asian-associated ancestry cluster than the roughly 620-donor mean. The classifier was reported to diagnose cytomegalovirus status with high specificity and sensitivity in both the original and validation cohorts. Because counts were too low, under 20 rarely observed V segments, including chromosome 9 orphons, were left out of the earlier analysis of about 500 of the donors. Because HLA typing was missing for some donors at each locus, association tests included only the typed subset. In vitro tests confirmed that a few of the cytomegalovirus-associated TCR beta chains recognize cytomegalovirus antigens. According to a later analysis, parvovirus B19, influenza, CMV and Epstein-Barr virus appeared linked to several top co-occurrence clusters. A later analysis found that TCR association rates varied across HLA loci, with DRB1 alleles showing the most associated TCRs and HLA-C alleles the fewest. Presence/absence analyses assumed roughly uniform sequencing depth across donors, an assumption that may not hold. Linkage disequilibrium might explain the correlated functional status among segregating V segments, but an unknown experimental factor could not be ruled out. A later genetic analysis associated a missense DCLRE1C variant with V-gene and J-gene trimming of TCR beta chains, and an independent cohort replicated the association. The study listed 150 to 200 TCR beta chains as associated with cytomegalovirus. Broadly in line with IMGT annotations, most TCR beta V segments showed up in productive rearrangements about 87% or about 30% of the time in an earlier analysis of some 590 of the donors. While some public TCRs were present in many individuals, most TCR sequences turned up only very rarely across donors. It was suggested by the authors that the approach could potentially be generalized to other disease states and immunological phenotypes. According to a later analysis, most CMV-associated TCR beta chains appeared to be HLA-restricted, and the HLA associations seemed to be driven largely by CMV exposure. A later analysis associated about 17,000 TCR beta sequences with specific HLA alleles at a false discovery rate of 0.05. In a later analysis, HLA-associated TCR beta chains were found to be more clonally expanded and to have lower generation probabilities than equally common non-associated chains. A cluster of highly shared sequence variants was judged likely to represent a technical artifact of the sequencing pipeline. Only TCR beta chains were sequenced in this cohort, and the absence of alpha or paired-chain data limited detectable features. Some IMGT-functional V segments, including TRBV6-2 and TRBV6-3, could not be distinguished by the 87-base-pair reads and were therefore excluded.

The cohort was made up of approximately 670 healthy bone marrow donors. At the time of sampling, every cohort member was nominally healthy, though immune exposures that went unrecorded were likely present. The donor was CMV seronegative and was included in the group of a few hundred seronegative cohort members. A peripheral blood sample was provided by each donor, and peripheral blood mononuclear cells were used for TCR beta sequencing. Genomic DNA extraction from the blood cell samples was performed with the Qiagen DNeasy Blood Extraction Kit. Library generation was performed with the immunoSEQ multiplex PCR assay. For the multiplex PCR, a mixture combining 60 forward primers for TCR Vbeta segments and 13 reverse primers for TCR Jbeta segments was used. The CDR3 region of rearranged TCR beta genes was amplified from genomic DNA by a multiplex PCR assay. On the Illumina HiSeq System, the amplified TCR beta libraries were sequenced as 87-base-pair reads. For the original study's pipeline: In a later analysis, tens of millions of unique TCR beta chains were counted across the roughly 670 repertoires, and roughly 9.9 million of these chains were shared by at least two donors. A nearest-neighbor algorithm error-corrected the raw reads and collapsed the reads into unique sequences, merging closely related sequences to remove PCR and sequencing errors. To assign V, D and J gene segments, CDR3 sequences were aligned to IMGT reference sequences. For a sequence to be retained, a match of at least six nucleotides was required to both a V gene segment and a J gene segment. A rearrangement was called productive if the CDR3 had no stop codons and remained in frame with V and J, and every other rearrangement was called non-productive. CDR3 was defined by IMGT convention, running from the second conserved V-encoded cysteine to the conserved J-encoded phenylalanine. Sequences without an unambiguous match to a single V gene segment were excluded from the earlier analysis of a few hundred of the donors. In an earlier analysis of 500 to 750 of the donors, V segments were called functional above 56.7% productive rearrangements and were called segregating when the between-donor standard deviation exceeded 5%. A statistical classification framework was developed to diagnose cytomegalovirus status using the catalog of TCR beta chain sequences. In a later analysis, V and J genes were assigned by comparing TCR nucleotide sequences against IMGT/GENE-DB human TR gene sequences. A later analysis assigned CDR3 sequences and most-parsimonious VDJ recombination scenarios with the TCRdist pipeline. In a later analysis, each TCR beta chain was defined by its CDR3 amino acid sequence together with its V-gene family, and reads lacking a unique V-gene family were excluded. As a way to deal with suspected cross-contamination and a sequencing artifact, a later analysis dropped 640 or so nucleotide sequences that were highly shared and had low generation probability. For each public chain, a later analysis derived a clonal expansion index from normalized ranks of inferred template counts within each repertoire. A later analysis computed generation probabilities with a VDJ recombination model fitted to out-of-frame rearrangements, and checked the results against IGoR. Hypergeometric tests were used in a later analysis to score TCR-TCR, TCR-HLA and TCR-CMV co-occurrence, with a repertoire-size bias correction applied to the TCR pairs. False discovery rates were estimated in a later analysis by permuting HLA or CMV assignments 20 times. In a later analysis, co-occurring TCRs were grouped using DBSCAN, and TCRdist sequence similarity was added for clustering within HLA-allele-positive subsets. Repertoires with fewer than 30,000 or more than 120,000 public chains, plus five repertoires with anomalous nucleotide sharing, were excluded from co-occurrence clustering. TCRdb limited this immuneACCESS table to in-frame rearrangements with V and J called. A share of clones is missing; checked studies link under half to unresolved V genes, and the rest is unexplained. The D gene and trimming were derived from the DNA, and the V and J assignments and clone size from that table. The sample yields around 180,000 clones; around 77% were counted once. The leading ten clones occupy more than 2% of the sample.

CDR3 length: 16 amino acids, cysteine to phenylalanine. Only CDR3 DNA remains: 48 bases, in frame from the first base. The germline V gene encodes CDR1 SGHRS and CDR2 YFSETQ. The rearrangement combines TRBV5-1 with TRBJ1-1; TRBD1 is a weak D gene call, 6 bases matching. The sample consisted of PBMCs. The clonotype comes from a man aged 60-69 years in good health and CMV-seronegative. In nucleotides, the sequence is TGCGCCAGCAGTACCGAGGGGGGGGGCTGGAACACTGGAGCTTTCTTT. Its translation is CASSTEGGGWNTGAFF.